A selection of T cell receptor beta chains follows, all from one sample in a study of CD8+ T cells in alopecia areata. The protocol was immunoSEQ multiplex PCR, while the TCRdb copy is restricted to in-frame clones and leaves out a portion. The sample carries about 210,000 clones, around 65% recorded once. This material consisted of CD4+ T cells sorted from blood, taken at week 4, from a patient treated with tofacitinib. The receptor source for this set is a human donor with alopecia areata. Both conserved end residues are part of each CDR3. A D gene is named only where the DNA matches it firmly. Clone size is given for some rows only: seen once, a few or many times, or a class if the clone is expanded.

D gene	V gene	J gene	clone size	CDR3 protein	CDR3 DNA
.	TRBV7-2	TRBJ2-7	.	CASSIPSYEQYF	TGTGCCAGCAGCATCCCCTCCTACGAGCAGTACTTC
.	TRBV29-1	TRBJ2-3	.	CSVGSAADTQYF	TGCAGCGTAGGCTCGGCGGCAGATACGCAGTATTTT
.	TRBV30	TRBJ2-7	.	CAWSVALRGEQYF	TGTGCCTGGAGTGTCGCGCTTCGGGGCGAGCAGTACTTC
TRBD1	TRBV29-1	TRBJ1-1	once	CSVGGEVTEAFF	TGCAGCGTAGGGGGCGAAGTTACTGAAGCTTTCTTT
.	TRBV6-5	TRBJ2-2	.	CASSYGGTLTGELFF	TGTGCCAGCAGTTACGGCGGGACTCTCACCGGGGAGCTGTTTTTT
TRBD1	TRBV5-4	TRBJ1-1	.	CASSLGGAAIPPLSNTEAFF	TGTGCCAGCAGCTTAGGGGGCGCAGCAATTCCTCCCCTTTCGAACACTGAAGCTTTCTTT
.	TRBV29-1	TRBJ1-2	few	CSVGLEANYGYTF	TGCAGCGTGGGACTCGAAGCTAACTATGGCTACACCTTC
.	TRBV6-5	TRBJ1-1	.	CASSEVEGGWEAFF	TGTGCCAGCAGTGAAGTTGAGGGAGGGTGGGAAGCTTTCTTT
.	TRBV5-4	TRBJ1-2	few	CASSIADGRGYGYTF	TGTGCCAGCAGCATTGCCGACGGCAGGGGATATGGCTACACCTTC
.	TRBV7-7	TRBJ2-7	once	CASSEHGGYEQYF	TGTGCTAGCAGCGAGCATGGGGGGTACGAGCAGTACTTC
TRBD2	TRBV5-1	TRBJ2-3	.	CASSLEASGSTDTQYF	TGCGCCAGCAGCTTGGAGGCTAGCGGAAGCACAGATACGCAGTATTTT
.	TRBV6-5	TRBJ2-7	.	CASSGNYEQYF	TGTGCCAGCAGTGGCAACTACGAGCAGTACTTC
.	TRBV29-1	TRBJ1-1	.	CSADPSGQSTEAFF	TGCAGCGCCGACCCAAGTGGACAGTCCACTGAAGCTTTCTTT
.	TRBV6-5	TRBJ1-5	.	CASRTLLWPQHF	TGTGCCAGCAGAACGTTGCTATGGCCCCAGCATTTT
TRBD1	TRBV5-6	TRBJ2-3	.	CASSAGQGSDTQYF	TGTGCCAGCAGCGCGGGACAGGGGTCAGATACGCAGTATTTT
TRBD1	TRBV2	TRBJ1-2	.	CASGGTGGNFNYGYTF	TGTGCCAGCGGAGGGACAGGGGGAAACTTTAACTATGGCTACACCTTC
.	TRBV4-1	TRBJ2-5	.	CASSPLWGETQYF	TGCGCCAGCAGCCCCTTGTGGGGGGAGACCCAGTACTTC
.	TRBV30	TRBJ1-1	.	CAWSVWVDTEAFF	TGTGCCTGGAGTGTATGGGTGGATACTGAAGCTTTCTTT
.	TRBV9	TRBJ2-1	.	CASSVSGGRDEQFF	TGTGCCAGCAGCGTATCGGGGGGCCGGGATGAGCAGTTCTTC
.	TRBV18	TRBJ1-1	few	CASPENKAFF	TGTGCCAGCCCCGAAAACAAAGCTTTCTTT
TRBD2	TRBV7-2	TRBJ2-7	few	CASSLFSGGSSPYEQYF	TGTGCCAGCAGCTTATTTAGCGGGGGTTCTTCTCCCTACGAGCAGTACTTC
.	TRBV30	TRBJ2-1	few	CAWSANTNEQFF	TGTGCCTGGAGTGCAAACACCAATGAGCAGTTCTTC
.	TRBV18	TRBJ2-7	.	CASSQTESYEQYF	TGTGCCAGCTCACAGACGGAGTCCTACGAGCAGTACTTC
.	TRBV11-3	TRBJ1-2	.	CASSPLRGEGYTF	TGTGCCAGCAGCCCTCTACGGGGTGAGGGCTACACCTTC
TRBD2	TRBV7-9	TRBJ2-5	few	CASSLGPAGVTQETQYF	TGTGCCAGCAGCTTAGGCCCAGCGGGGGTCACCCAAGAGACCCAGTACTTC
.	TRBV30	TRBJ1-5	once	CAWSPLQGAEPQHF	TGTGCCTGGAGTCCGTTACAGGGCGCGGAGCCCCAGCATTTT